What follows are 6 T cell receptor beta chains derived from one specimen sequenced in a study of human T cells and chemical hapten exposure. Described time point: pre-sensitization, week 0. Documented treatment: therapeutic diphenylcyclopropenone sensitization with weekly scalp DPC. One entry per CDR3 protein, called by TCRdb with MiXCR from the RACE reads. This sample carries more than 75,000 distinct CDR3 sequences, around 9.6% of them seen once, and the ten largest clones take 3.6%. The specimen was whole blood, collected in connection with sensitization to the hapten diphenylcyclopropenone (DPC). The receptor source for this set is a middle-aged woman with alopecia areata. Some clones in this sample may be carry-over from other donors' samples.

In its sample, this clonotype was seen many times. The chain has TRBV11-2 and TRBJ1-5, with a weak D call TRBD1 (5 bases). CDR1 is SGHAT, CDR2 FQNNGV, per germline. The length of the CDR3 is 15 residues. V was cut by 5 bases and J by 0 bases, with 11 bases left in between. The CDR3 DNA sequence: TGTGCCAGCAGCCCCACGAGGGGTAGCAATCAGCCCCAGCATTTT. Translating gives CASSPTRGSNQPQHF.

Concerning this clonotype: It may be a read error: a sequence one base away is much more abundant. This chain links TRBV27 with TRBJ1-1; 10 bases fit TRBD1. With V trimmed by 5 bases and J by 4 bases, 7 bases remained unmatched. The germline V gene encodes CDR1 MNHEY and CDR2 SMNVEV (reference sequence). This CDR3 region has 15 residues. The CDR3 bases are TGTGCCAGCAGTCTATGGACAGGGGGAAGCACTGAAGCTTTCTTT. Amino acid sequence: CASSLWTGGSTEAFF.

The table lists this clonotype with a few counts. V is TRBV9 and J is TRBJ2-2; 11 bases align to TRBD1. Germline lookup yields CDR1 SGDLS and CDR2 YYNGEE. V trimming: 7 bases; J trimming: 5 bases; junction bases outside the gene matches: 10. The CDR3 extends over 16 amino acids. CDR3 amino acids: CASSKAGQGGTGELFF. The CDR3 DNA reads TGTGCCAGCTCCAAGGCGGGACAGGGGGGGACCGGGGAGCTGTTTTTT.

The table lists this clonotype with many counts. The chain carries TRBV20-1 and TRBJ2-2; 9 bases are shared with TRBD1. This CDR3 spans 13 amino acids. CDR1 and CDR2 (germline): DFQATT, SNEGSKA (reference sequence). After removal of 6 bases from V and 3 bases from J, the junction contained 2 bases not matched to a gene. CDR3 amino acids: CSAGQGDTGELFF. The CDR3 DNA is TGCAGTGCGGGACAGGGCGACACCGGGGAGCTGTTTTTT.

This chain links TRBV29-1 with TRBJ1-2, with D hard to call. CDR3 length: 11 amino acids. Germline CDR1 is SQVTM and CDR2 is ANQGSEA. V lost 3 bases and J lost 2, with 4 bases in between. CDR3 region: CSVDRNYGYTF. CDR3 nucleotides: TGCAGCGTTGACAGGAACTATGGCTACACCTTC.

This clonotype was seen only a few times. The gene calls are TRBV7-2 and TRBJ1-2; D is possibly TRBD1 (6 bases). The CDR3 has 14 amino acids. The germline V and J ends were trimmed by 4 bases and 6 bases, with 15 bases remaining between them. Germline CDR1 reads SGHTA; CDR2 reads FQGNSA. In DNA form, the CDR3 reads TGTGCCAGCAGCTCAGAAGGGGGGGAGAATGGCTACACCTTC. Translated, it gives CASSSEGGENGYTF.